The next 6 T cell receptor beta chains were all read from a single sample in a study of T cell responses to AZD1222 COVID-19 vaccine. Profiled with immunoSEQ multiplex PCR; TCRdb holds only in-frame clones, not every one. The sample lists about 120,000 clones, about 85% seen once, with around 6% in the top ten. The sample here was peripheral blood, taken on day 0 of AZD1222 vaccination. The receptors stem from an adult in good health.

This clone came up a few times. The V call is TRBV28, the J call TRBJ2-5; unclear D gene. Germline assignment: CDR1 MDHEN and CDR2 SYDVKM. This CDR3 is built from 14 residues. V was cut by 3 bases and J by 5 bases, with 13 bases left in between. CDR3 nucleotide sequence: TGTGCCAGCAGTTTGGGCCTAACCGGGGAGACCCAGTACTTC. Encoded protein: CASSLGLTGETQYF.

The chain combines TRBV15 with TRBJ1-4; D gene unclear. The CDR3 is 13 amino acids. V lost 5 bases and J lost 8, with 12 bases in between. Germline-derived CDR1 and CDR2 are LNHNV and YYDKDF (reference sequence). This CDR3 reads CATSLSRWEKLFF. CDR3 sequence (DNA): TGTGCCACCAGCTTGAGCCGTTGGGAAAAACTGTTTTTT.

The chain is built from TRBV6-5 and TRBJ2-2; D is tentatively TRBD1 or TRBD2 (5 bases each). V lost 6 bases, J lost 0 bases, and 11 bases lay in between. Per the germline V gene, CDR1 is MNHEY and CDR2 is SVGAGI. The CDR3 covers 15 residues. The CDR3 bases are TGTGCCAGCAGCGCCGGGACCGCGAACACCGGGGAGCTGTTTTTT. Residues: CASSAGTANTGELFF.

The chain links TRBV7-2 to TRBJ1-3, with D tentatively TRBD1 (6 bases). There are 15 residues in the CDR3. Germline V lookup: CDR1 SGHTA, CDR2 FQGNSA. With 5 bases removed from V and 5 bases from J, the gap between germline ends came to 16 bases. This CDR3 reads CASSPGGQERNTIYF. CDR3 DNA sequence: TGTGCCAGCAGCCCCGGGGGGCAGGAGAGAAACACCATATATTTT. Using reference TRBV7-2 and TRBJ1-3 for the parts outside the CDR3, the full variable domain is GAGVSQSPSNKVTEKGKDVELRCDPISGHTALYWYRQSLGQGLEFLIYFQGNSAPDKSGLPSDRFSAERTGGSVSTLTIQRTQQEDSAVYLCASSPGGQERNTIYFGEGSWLTVV.

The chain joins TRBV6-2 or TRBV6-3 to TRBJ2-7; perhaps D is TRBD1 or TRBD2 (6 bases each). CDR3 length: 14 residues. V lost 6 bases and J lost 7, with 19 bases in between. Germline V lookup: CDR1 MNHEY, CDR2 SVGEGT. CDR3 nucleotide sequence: TGTGCCAGCAGCCGTCCGGGGGCCTGGGAGGAGCAGTACTTC. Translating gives CASSRPGAWEEQYF.

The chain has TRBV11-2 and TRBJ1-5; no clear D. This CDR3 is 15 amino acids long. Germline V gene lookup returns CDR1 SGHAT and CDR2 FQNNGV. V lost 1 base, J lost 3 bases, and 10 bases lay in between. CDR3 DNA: TGTGCCAGCAGCTTAGGTTCTGAAGACAATCAGCCCCAGCATTTT. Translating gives CASSLGSEDNQPQHF. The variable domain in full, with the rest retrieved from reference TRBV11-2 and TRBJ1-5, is EAGVAQSPRYKIIEKRQSVAFWCNPISGHATLYWYQQILGQGPKLLIQFQNNGVVDDSQLPKDRFSAERLKGVDSTLKIQPAKLEDSAVYLCASSLGSEDNQPQHFGDGTRLSIL.